The 30 T cell receptor beta chains below come from one sample, sequenced in a study of T cells in women clearing cervical HPV infection. Assay used: immunoSEQ multiplex PCR; TCRdb lists only in-frame clones, some missing. The specimen's table records about 32,000 clones. The sample consisted of blood buffy coat. These receptors originate from a woman aged 18 to 75 with a cervical HPV16 infection that either progressed to CIN3+ or cleared (not recorded which).

To note about this clone: The read halts 3 residues ahead of the CDR3 end, with the missing end drawn from the germline J gene. The V call is TRBV5-1, the J call TRBJ1-1, with no clear D. Germline V CDR1 and CDR2: SGHRS, YFSETQ. V was shortened by 0 bases and J by 5 bases, with 11 bases between the two germline ends. The CDR3 extends over 14 amino acids. Partial CDR3 DNA: TGCGCCAGCAGCTTGGAAGGGCGGGGAACTGAA. Protein: CASSLEGRGTE. The CDR3 in full is CASSLEGRGTEAFF.

A word on this clone: The CDR3 extends 3 residues past the end of the read, so its final part is completed from the germline J gene. This rearrangement joins TRBV20-1 to TRBJ2-1; TRBD2 agrees at 9 bases. Germline CDR1 and CDR2: DFQATT and SNEGSKA (reference sequence). CDR3 size: 16 residues. The trim removed 1 base at V and 8 bases at J, leaving 12 bases unmatched. CDR3 residues: CSARAVDSGGFDEQFF. CDR3 DNA (partial): TGCAGTGCTAGAGCGGTAGATAGCGGGGGATTTGATGAG.

Turning to this clone: The read stops 3 residues short of the end of the CDR3; the missing end is completed from the germline J gene. The chain employs TRBV18 and TRBJ2-2; 9 bases agree with TRBD2. Losses at the gene ends were 5 bases for V and 2 bases for J; bases not matched to a gene: 6. Germline CDR1 and CDR2: KGHSH and LQKENI. CDR3 length: 16 residues. Incomplete CDR3 DNA: TGTGCCAGCTCAATTAGCGGGGGCTACAACACCGGGGAG. This codes for CASSISGGYNTGE. The whole CDR3 region reads CASSISGGYNTGELFF. Full variable domain (outside the CDR3, taken from reference TRBV18 and TRBJ2-2): NAGVMQNPRHLVRRRGQEARLRCSPMKGHSHVYWYRQLPEEGLKFMVYLQKENIIDESGMPKERFSAEFPKEGPSILRIQQVVRGDSAAYFCASSISGGYNTGELFFGEGSRLTVL.

For this clone: The observed sequence ends 3 residues before the CDR3 terminus, with the missing tail filled in from the germline J gene. This rearrangement joins TRBV20-1 to TRBJ2-5, with 10 bases that match TRBD2. The ends lost 6 bases at V and 5 bases at J; junction bases unmatched: 6. The CDR3 runs to 13 residues. Germline V gene lookup returns CDR1 DFQATT and CDR2 SNEGSKA (reference sequence). The covered CDR3 bases are TGCAGTGCCCTAAGCGGGGGGGCGGAGACC. Translated, it gives CSALSGGAET. The whole CDR3 is CSALSGGAETQYF.

On this clone itself: Read coverage stops 3 residues before the CDR3 terminus; the germline J gene supplies the remainder. The rearrangement joins TRBV7-9 to TRBJ2-7; D remains unclear. The germline V gene has CDR1 SEHNR and CDR2 FQNEAQ (reference sequence). Trimming took 4 bases from V and 3 from J, leaving 10 bases between them. This CDR3 has 13 amino acids. This chain's CDR3 is CASSSWAVYEQYF. The CDR3 bases that were read are TGTGCCAGCAGCTCCTGGGCAGTCTACGAG.

Comments on this clone: The read comes to an end 3 residues before the CDR3 does, leaving the germline J gene to fill in the end. The chain links TRBV4-2 to TRBJ1-1; 7 bases match TRBD1. The CDR3 has 16 amino acids. Looked up from germline, CDR1 is LGHNA and CDR2 is YNFKEQ. The junction had 9 bases not matched to a gene; V was cut back by 0 bases and J by 5 bases. The CDR3 region is CASSQEGGREGTEAFF. The DNA read from the CDR3 is TGTGCCAGCAGCCAAGAAGGGGGCCGTGAGGGGACTGAA.

Comments on this clone: Sequencing ends 3 residues short of the CDR3 end; the germline J gene provides the rest. This chain joins TRBV12-3 or TRBV12-4 and TRBJ2-7; 8 nucleotides align to TRBD2. The CDR3 has 15 amino acids. V trimming: 6 bases; J trimming: 4 bases; junction bases outside the gene matches: 11. The covered CDR3 bases are TGTGCCAGCAGCCTCGGGGGGGCTGCTTCATACGAG. Amino acid sequence: CASSLGGAASYE. The entire CDR3 is CASSLGGAASYEQYF.

As regards this clone: The missing CDR3 end, 3 residues past where the read stops, is filled in from the germline J gene. The chain has TRBV29-1 and TRBJ1-4, with a tentative D call TRBD1 (5 bases). The V end was cut by 5 bases, the J end by 8 bases, with 9 bases between. Germline loops: CDR1 SQVTM, CDR2 ANQGSEA. This CDR3 is 11 amino acids long. The part of the CDR3 DNA that was read is TGCAGCGTTTATCAGGGAGAAAAA. It is translated as CSVYQGEK. The full CDR3 is CSVYQGEKLFF.

The CDR3 loop is CSARDLGASGGPSYSTDTQYF. The part of the CDR3 DNA that was read is TGCAGTGCTAGAGATCTAGGGGCTAGCGGGGGCCCCTCCTATAGCACAGATACG. The J gene is TRBJ2-3, the V gene TRBV20-1, with 10 bases aligning to TRBD2. The read comes to an end 3 residues before the CDR3 does, leaving the germline J gene to fill in the end. Looked up from germline, CDR1 is DFQATT and CDR2 is SNEGSKA (reference sequence). Trimming at V came to 0 bases and at J to 0 bases, leaving 18 bases not matched to a gene. This CDR3 region has 21 residues.

Points on this clone: The read terminates 3 residues before the CDR3 end, so the remaining end is supplied by the germline J gene. The chain combines TRBV5-6 with TRBJ2-7, with TRBD1 matching 7 bases. Germline V CDR1 and CDR2: SGHDT, YYEEEE. V shed 4 bases and J 4 bases; nucleotides not matched to a gene: 2. CDR3 size: 12 residues. CDR3 residues: CASSAQGYEQYF. CDR3 DNA, as far as it was read: TGTGCCAGCAGCGCACAGGGGTACGAG.

A remark on this clone: The read stops 3 residues short of the end of the CDR3; the missing end is completed from the germline J gene. V and J are TRBV5-1 and TRBJ2-5; a possible D gene is TRBD1 (6 bases). CDR1 and CDR2 (germline): SGHRS, YFSETQ. V lost 0 bases to trimming and J lost 3 bases, with 9 bases between them. CDR3 size: 14 residues. The CDR3 protein is CASSLAEGEETQYF. The sequenced part of the CDR3 DNA is TGCGCCAGCAGCTTGGCCGAGGGGGAAGAGACC. The complete variable domain, with remaining parts taken from reference TRBV5-1 and TRBJ2-5, reads KAGVTQTPRYLIKTRGQQVTLSCSPISGHRSVSWYQQTPGQGLQFLFEYFSETQRNKGNFPGRFSGRQFSNSRSEMNVSTLELGDSALYLCASSLAEGEETQYFGPGTRLLVL.

For this clone: The CDR3 end lies 3 residues beyond the end of the read and is filled in from the germline J gene. The rearrangement links TRBV7-3 to TRBJ2-1, with TRBD2 matching over 9 bases. Per the germline V gene, CDR1 is SGHTA and CDR2 is FQGTGA. CDR3 length: 15 residues. Trimming at V came to 1 base and at J to 5 bases, leaving 3 bases not matched to a gene. The CDR3 bases that were read are TGTGCCAGCAGCTTAAGCGGGGGGGCCAACAATGAG. Its translation is CASSLSGGANNE. The complete CDR3 reads CASSLSGGANNEQFF. Full variable domain (missing parts from reference TRBV7-3 and TRBJ2-1): GAGVSQTPSNKVTEKGKYVELRCDPISGHTALYWYRQSLGQGPEFLIYFQGTGAADDSGLPNDRFFAVRPEGSVSTLKIQRTERGDSAVYLCASSLSGGANNEQFFGPGTRLTVL.

Concerning this clone itself: The CDR3 end lies 3 residues beyond the end of the read and is filled in from the germline J gene. The gene calls are TRBV29-1 and TRBJ1-2; 9 bases are shared with TRBD1. The junction had 5 bases not matched to a gene; V was cut back by 7 bases and J by 5 bases. The V gene's germline CDR1 is SQVTM and CDR2 ANQGSEA. This CDR3 has 12 amino acids. The CDR3 reads CSGGQGDYGYTF. The covered CDR3 bases are TGCAGCGGGGGACAGGGCGATTATGGC.

A word on this clone: The CDR3 extends 3 residues past the end of the read, so its final part is completed from the germline J gene. The rearrangement uses TRBV20-1 and TRBJ2-5; the D gene is possibly TRBD1 (5 bases). The CDR3 contains 14 residues. The germline V gene has CDR1 DFQATT and CDR2 SNEGSKA (reference sequence). The V end lost 5 bases, the J end lost 2 bases, and 15 bases lay between the germline ends. Incomplete CDR3 DNA: TGCAGTGCTCCGGCGACAGTTTCTCAAGAGACC. It encodes CSAPATVSQET. The entire CDR3 protein is CSAPATVSQETQYF.

As for this clone: The CDR3 is cut off 3 residues early in the read; its end comes from the germline J gene. V gene TRBV15 combines with J gene TRBJ2-6, with a possible D match to TRBD2 (5 bases). Looked up from germline, CDR1 is LNHNV and CDR2 is YYDKDF (reference sequence). The CDR3 runs to 16 residues. V gave up 0 bases and J gave up 1 base, with 7 bases separating them. Partial CDR3 DNA: TGTGCCACCAGCAGAGATCGGGGATCTGGGGCCAACGTC. It specifies CATSRDRGSGANV. The full CDR3 reads CATSRDRGSGANVLTF.

The DNA read from the CDR3 is TGCAGTGCTAGAAGGACGGGACAAATAAATTCACCC. This translates into CSARRTGQINSP. The whole CDR3 region reads CSARRTGQINSPLHF. This chain connects TRBV20-1 to TRBJ1-6; possible D gene TRBD1, 6 bases. The read gets to within 3 residues of the CDR3 end, and the germline J gene fills in the rest. This CDR3 contains 15 residues. Germline V gives CDR1 DFQATT, CDR2 SNEGSKA (reference sequence). V was shortened by 2 bases and J by 7 bases, with 15 bases between the two germline ends.

Notes on this clone: Read data end 3 residues before the CDR3 end; the end is taken from the germline J gene. V gene TRBV20-1 combines with J gene TRBJ2-3, with D possibly matching TRBD2 (7 bases). The V end lost 5 bases, the J end lost 3 bases, and 15 bases lay between the germline ends. CDR1 and CDR2 from the germline V gene are DFQATT and SNEGSKA (reference sequence). The length of the CDR3 is 14 residues. This chain's CDR3 is CSARWAGATDTQYF. CDR3 bases read: TGCAGTGCTCGATGGGCGGGGGCTACAGATACG.

As for this clone: The read ends 3 residues before the CDR3 terminus; that terminus is restored from the germline J gene. This rearrangement joins TRBV19 to TRBJ2-7; the D gene is possibly TRBD1 (5 bases). The V and J ends lost 5 bases and 3 bases respectively, with 17 bases between them. This CDR3 has 15 amino acids. Per the germline V gene, CDR1 is LNHDA and CDR2 is SQIVND (reference sequence). This chain's CDR3 is CASSPRQWVCYEQYF. CDR3 bases read: TGTGCCAGTAGTCCCAGACAGTGGGTGTGCTACGAG.

About this clone itself: The read gets to within 3 residues of the CDR3 end, and the germline J gene fills in the rest. The rearrangement uses TRBV6-1 and TRBJ1-2; D is perhaps TRBD1 (5 bases). V lost 3 bases to trimming and J lost 7 bases, with 18 bases between them. This CDR3 comprises 15 residues. The V gene's germline CDR1 is MNHNS and CDR2 SASEGT. CDR3: CASSDETGGVGGYTF. The covered CDR3 bases are TGTGCCAGCAGTGACGAGACGGGGGGAGTGGGTGGC.

On this clone itself: The read gets to within 3 residues of the CDR3 end, and the germline J gene fills in the rest. The V gene is TRBV5-1, the J gene TRBJ2-7, with 11 bases that match TRBD1. After removal of 5 bases from V and 4 bases from J, the junction contained 8 bases not matched to a gene. CDR3 length: 15 residues. CDR1 and CDR2 from the germline V gene are SGHRS and YFSETQ. The CDR3 loop is CASSQDGQGAYEQYF. The part of the CDR3 DNA that was read is TGCGCCAGCAGTCAGGACGGACAGGGGGCTTACGAG.

For this clone: The read is 3 residues too short to cover the CDR3 end, so that end is filled in from the germline J gene. The chain carries TRBV14 and TRBJ2-1; TRBD2 matches 10 bases. CDR3 size: 17 residues. The V and J ends lost 1 base and 3 bases, in that order; junction bases with no gene match: 6. The germline gives CDR1 SGHDN, CDR2 FVKESK. CDR3 region: CASSQVSSGGVYNEQFF. The sequenced CDR3 bases are TGTGCCAGCAGCCAAGTTTCAAGCGGGGGGGTCTACAATGAG.

Of note for this clone: The observed sequence ends 3 residues before the CDR3 terminus, with the missing tail filled in from the germline J gene. V usage is TRBV2 and J usage is TRBJ1-2, with D tentatively TRBD1 (6 bases). CDR1 SNHLY and CDR2 FYNNEI come from the germline V gene. The length of the CDR3 is 13 residues. CDR3 loop: CASSENKGGGYTF. The CDR3 DNA, read in part, is TGTGCCAGCAGCGAGAATAAAGGGGGAGGC.

Comment on this clone: The CDR3 end lies 3 residues beyond the end of the read and is filled in from the germline J gene. The chain has TRBV7-9 and TRBJ1-6; 10 nucleotides agree with TRBD1. The V and J ends lost 1 base and 10 bases, in that order; junction bases with no gene match: 4. The germline V gene has CDR1 SEHNR and CDR2 FQNEAQ (reference sequence). This CDR3 comprises 15 residues. Incomplete CDR3 DNA: TGTGCCAGCAGCTTAGAGACAGGGGGCAAGTCACCC. Translated: CASSLETGGKSP. In full, the CDR3 reads CASSLETGGKSPLHF.

Concerning this clone itself: The CDR3 is cut off 3 residues early in the read; its end comes from the germline J gene. The V gene is TRBV20-1, the J gene TRBJ1-1; TRBD1 aligns across 7 bases. This CDR3 contains 12 residues. CDR1 is DFQATT, CDR2 SNEGSKA, per germline (reference sequence). V lost 2 bases to trimming and J lost 5 bases; unmatched junction nucleotides: 2. CDR3 residues: CSARKGATEAFF. The CDR3 bases that were read are TGCAGTGCTAGAAAGGGGGCTACTGAA.

A word on this clone: The CDR3 extends 3 residues past the end of the read, so its final part is completed from the germline J gene. This chain links TRBV7-3 with TRBJ2-1; TRBD2 agrees at 8 bases. The trim removed 4 bases at V and 9 bases at J, leaving 14 bases unmatched. Germline V gene data show CDR1 as SGHTA and CDR2 as FQGTGA. The CDR3 extends over 16 amino acids. The CDR3 bases that were read are TGTGCCAGCAGCTCGGGGGGGGGACCGACGTTCGCTGAG. Amino acid sequence: CASSSGGGPTFAE. The full CDR3 protein is CASSSGGGPTFAEQFF.

About this clone: From the germline J gene comes the end of the CDR3, since the read stops 3 residues before it. The J gene is TRBJ1-5, the V gene TRBV2; the D gene is possibly TRBD1 (5 bases). The CDR3 covers 13 residues. Deletions cut 8 bases from V and 4 bases from J, with 12 bases between. CDR1 is SNHLY, CDR2 FYNNEI, per germline. CDR3: CASLGQGNQPQHF. The covered CDR3 bases are TGTGCCAGCCTTGGGCAGGGAAATCAGCCC.

As for this clone: The missing CDR3 end, 3 residues past where the read stops, is filled in from the germline J gene. V and J are TRBV15 and TRBJ2-1; 9 positions match TRBD2. The CDR3 is 16 amino acids. The V gene's germline CDR1 is LNHNV and CDR2 YYDKDF (reference sequence). Trimming cost V 0 bases and J 3 bases; bases outside gene matches: 3. CDR3 bases read: TGTGCCACCAGCAGAGACTTACTAGCGGGCTACAATGAG. This codes for CATSRDLLAGYNE. The whole CDR3 reads CATSRDLLAGYNEQFF.

Notes on this clone: The read ends 3 residues early relative to the CDR3; the germline J gene fills the gap. This chain links TRBV7-3 with TRBJ2-1; 8 nucleotides line up with TRBD2. The J segment lost 8 bases and the V segment lost 4 bases, leaving 10 bases of the junction unmatched. The CDR3 loop spans 15 amino acids. Germline CDR1 SGHTA, CDR2 FQGTGA. CDR3 sequence: CASSSSGGVGDEQFF. Incomplete CDR3 DNA: TGTGCCAGCAGCTCCTCCGGGGGGGTGGGCGATGAG.

Remarks on this clone: One end of the junction varies from germline; a read error may be responsible. Sequencing ends 3 residues short of the CDR3 end; the germline J gene provides the rest. The same CDR3 also results from other DNA sequences found in this sample. The chain uses TRBV6-4 and TRBJ2-3; 7 nucleotides line up with TRBD1. In germline, CDR1 is MRHNA, CDR2 SNTAGT. The CDR3 spans 13 residues. The CDR3 bases that were read are TGTGCTAGCAGTGCCCAACAGGGGGATACG. Translated: CASSAQQGDT. The whole CDR3 is CASSAQQGDTQYF.

A word on this clone: The sequenced fragment ends 3 residues before the CDR3 boundary, so the rest is inferred from the germline J gene. This chain links TRBV5-6 with TRBJ1-2, with D possibly being TRBD1 (6 bases). The ends were cut back, 2 bases at V and 1 base at J, with 12 bases in the middle. The CDR3 extends over 15 amino acids. Per the germline V gene, CDR1 is SGHDT and CDR2 is YYEEEE. The CDR3 DNA, read in part, is TGTGCCAGCAGCTTTCCTGGACAGAATAACTATGGC. Its translation is CASSFPGQNNYG. The complete CDR3 protein is CASSFPGQNNYGYTF.